This is a list of T cell receptor beta chains from one sample in a study of beta chain features in type 1 diabetes. Sequencing was performed with immunoSEQ multiplex PCR; in TCRdb, only in-frame clones are kept and a portion is missing. Of roughly 260,000 clones detected, roughly 20% appear once; the ten largest clones hold about 0.028%. Sequenced input: naive CD4+ T cells from blood. The receptors come from a middle-aged woman with type 1 diabetes. Both conserved end residues are part of each CDR3. A D gene is named only where the DNA matches it firmly. Clone size is shown for a subset of rows, as once, few, many or a class of expanded clone.

V gene: TRBV25-1
J gene: TRBJ2-3
CDR3 length: 12
D gene: -
clone size: -
CDR3 DNA: TGTGCCAGCAGGGAGGGACTGCATGCGCAGTATTTT
CDR3 protein: CASREGLHAQYF

V gene: TRBV14
J gene: TRBJ1-1
CDR3 length: 14
D gene: -
clone size: few
CDR3 DNA: TGTGCCAGCAGCAAGATGCCCGAGGGCACTGAAGCTTTCTTT
CDR3 protein: CASSKMPEGTEAFF

V gene: TRBV5-1
J gene: TRBJ1-1
CDR3 length: 13
D gene: -
clone size: -
CDR3 DNA: TGCGCCAGCAATTCAGACAAGAACACTGAAGCTTTCTTT
CDR3 protein: CASNSDKNTEAFF

V gene: TRBV9
J gene: TRBJ2-1
CDR3 length: 13
D gene: TRBD1
clone size: -
CDR3 DNA: TGTGCCAGCAGCGAGGGTGAGGGGGCTGAGCAGTTCTTC
CDR3 protein: CASSEGEGAEQFF

V gene: TRBV9
J gene: TRBJ2-3
CDR3 length: 17
D gene: TRBD2
clone size: -
CDR3 DNA: TGTGCCAGCAGCGTAGGGTTTAGCGGGACCGGCACAGATACGCAGTATTTT
CDR3 protein: CASSVGFSGTGTDTQYF

V gene: TRBV19
J gene: TRBJ2-5
CDR3 length: 14
D gene: -
clone size: few
CDR3 DNA: TGTGCCAGTAGTATACCCCCGTACCAAGAGACCCAGTACTTC
CDR3 protein: CASSIPPYQETQYF

V gene: TRBV11-3
J gene: TRBJ2-5
CDR3 length: 15
D gene: TRBD1
clone size: -
CDR3 DNA: TGTGCCAGCAGCTCCATCTCAGGGGGCCGAGAGACCCAGTACTTC
CDR3 protein: CASSSISGGRETQYF

V gene: TRBV6-6
J gene: TRBJ1-2
CDR3 length: 14
D gene: -
clone size: -
CDR3 DNA: TGTGCCAGCAGTCTCCCGGGAGGGAACTATGGCTACACCTTC
CDR3 protein: CASSLPGGNYGYTF

V gene: TRBV7-2
J gene: TRBJ2-7
CDR3 length: 16
D gene: -
clone size: -
CDR3 DNA: TGTGCCAGCAGCTTAGATTTGCGGCAGAGCTCCTACGAGCAGTACTTC
CDR3 protein: CASSLDLRQSSYEQYF

V gene: TRBV30
J gene: TRBJ2-1
CDR3 length: 15
D gene: TRBD1
clone size: -
CDR3 DNA: TGTGCCTGGAGTGCGGTAGGGGGCACCTACAATGAGCAGTTCTTC
CDR3 protein: CAWSAVGGTYNEQFF

V gene: TRBV9
J gene: TRBJ1-5
CDR3 length: 15
D gene: -
clone size: few
CDR3 DNA: TGTGCCAGCAGCGCGGGGGCCCTAGCGGGTCAGCCCCAGCATTTT
CDR3 protein: CASSAGALAGQPQHF

V gene: TRBV28
J gene: TRBJ1-2
CDR3 length: 16
D gene: -
clone size: few
CDR3 DNA: TGTGCCAGCAGCCCGGCAGGGGTTCGTCAAGTTTGGGGCTACACCTTC
CDR3 protein: CASSPAGVRQVWGYTF

V gene: TRBV2
J gene: TRBJ1-1
CDR3 length: 14
D gene: -
clone size: -
CDR3 DNA: TGTGCCAGCAATGGGGGGGGTTATGGTACTGAAGCTTTCTTT
CDR3 protein: CASNGGGYGTEAFF

V gene: TRBV29-1
J gene: TRBJ2-1
CDR3 length: 14
D gene: TRBD2
clone size: -
CDR3 DNA: TGCATCTATACTCGGGGGGGAGCCTACAATGAGCAGTTCTTC
CDR3 protein: CIYTRGGAYNEQFF

V gene: TRBV28
J gene: TRBJ1-2
CDR3 length: 17
D gene: TRBD1
clone size: -
CDR3 DNA: TGTGCCAGCAGTTTGGGGACAGGGGGTACAGCTAACTATGGCTACACCTTC
CDR3 protein: CASSLGTGGTANYGYTF

V gene: TRBV25-1
J gene: TRBJ2-2
CDR3 length: 18
D gene: TRBD2
clone size: -
CDR3 DNA: TGTGCCAGCAGTAAGACTAGCGGGAGGGCGAGAAGCACCGGGGAGCTGTTTTTT
CDR3 protein: CASSKTSGRARSTGELFF

V gene: TRBV2
J gene: TRBJ1-6
CDR3 length: 18
D gene: -
clone size: -
CDR3 DNA: TGTGCCAGCAGTGAAGCGAGGAAGGGGGAATCCTATAATTCACCCCTCCACTTT
CDR3 protein: CASSEARKGESYNSPLHF

V gene: TRBV30
J gene: TRBJ1-4
CDR3 length: 16
D gene: TRBD1
clone size: few
CDR3 DNA: TGTGCCTGGAGTTCCTCTCCCGGGACAGATAATGAAAAACTGTTTTTT
CDR3 protein: CAWSSSPGTDNEKLFF

V gene: TRBV9
J gene: TRBJ2-5
CDR3 length: 14
D gene: TRBD1
clone size: -
CDR3 DNA: TGTGCCAGCAGCCCAGGGACAGAGCAAGAGACCCAGTACTTC
CDR3 protein: CASSPGTEQETQYF

V gene: TRBV9
J gene: TRBJ1-1
CDR3 length: 14
D gene: -
clone size: -
CDR3 DNA: TGTGCCAGCAGCGCGTCGACAGCGAACACTGAAGCTTTCTTT
CDR3 protein: CASSASTANTEAFF

V gene: TRBV4-3
J gene: TRBJ1-2
CDR3 length: 15
D gene: TRBD1
clone size: -
CDR3 DNA: TGCGCCAGCAGCCGATCTCCCGGGACAGGCTATGGCTACACCTTC
CDR3 protein: CASSRSPGTGYGYTF

V gene: TRBV11-2
J gene: TRBJ1-6
CDR3 length: 14
D gene: -
clone size: few
CDR3 DNA: TGTGCCAGCAGCTTATCGGACAACCCGACACCCCTCCACTTT
CDR3 protein: CASSLSDNPTPLHF

V gene: TRBV2
J gene: TRBJ2-1
CDR3 length: 13
D gene: TRBD2
clone size: few
CDR3 DNA: TGTGCCAGCAGTCCCCTACTAGCGGGAGAGCAGTTCTTC
CDR3 protein: CASSPLLAGEQFF

V gene: TRBV7-2
J gene: TRBJ1-5
CDR3 length: 13
D gene: -
clone size: few
CDR3 DNA: TGTGCCAGCAGCTTATATGGGCAACAGCCCCAGCATTTT
CDR3 protein: CASSLYGQQPQHF

V gene: TRBV29-1
J gene: TRBJ1-1
CDR3 length: 14
D gene: TRBD1
clone size: -
CDR3 DNA: TGCAGCGTTGAGCGGGACAGGGGGCAGGGTGAAGCTTTCTTT
CDR3 protein: CSVERDRGQGEAFF

V gene: TRBV29-1
J gene: TRBJ1-1
CDR3 length: 10
D gene: -
clone size: few
CDR3 DNA: TGCAGCGCCCAGACATATGAAGCTTTCTTT
CDR3 protein: CSAQTYEAFF

V gene: TRBV7-2
J gene: TRBJ2-3
CDR3 length: 15
D gene: TRBD2
clone size: -
CDR3 DNA: TGTGCCAGCAGCTTAGGCGGGGGGATGACAGATACGCAGTATTTT
CDR3 protein: CASSLGGGMTDTQYF

V gene: TRBV7-2
J gene: TRBJ2-7
CDR3 length: 14
D gene: -
clone size: -
CDR3 DNA: TGTGCCAGCAGCTTAGGCGGGGCATCATACGAGCAGTACTTC
CDR3 protein: CASSLGGASYEQYF

V gene: TRBV9
J gene: TRBJ2-2
CDR3 length: 13
D gene: -
clone size: few
CDR3 DNA: TGTGCCAGCAGCGGTGATTACTGGGGGGAGCTGTTTTTT
CDR3 protein: CASSGDYWGELFF

V gene: TRBV27
J gene: TRBJ1-1
CDR3 length: 12
D gene: -
clone size: few
CDR3 DNA: TGTGCCAGCAGTTCGCCAGGGCGGGAAGCTTTCTTT
CDR3 protein: CASSSPGREAFF

V gene: TRBV30
J gene: TRBJ1-1
CDR3 length: 14
D gene: -
clone size: -
CDR3 DNA: TGTGCCTGGAGCCAAGGGGCGGGGGGCACTGAAGCTTTCTTT
CDR3 protein: CAWSQGAGGTEAFF

V gene: TRBV5-1
J gene: TRBJ2-1
CDR3 length: 16
D gene: TRBD1
clone size: -
CDR3 DNA: TGCGCCAGCACGGCCCTTTGGGACAGGGGGAATCGTGAGCAGTTCTTC
CDR3 protein: CASTALWDRGNREQFF

V gene: TRBV6-1
J gene: TRBJ1-2
CDR3 length: 14
D gene: TRBD1
clone size: few
CDR3 DNA: TGTGCCAGCACCCGGACAGGACCTAACTATGGCTACACCTTC
CDR3 protein: CASTRTGPNYGYTF

V gene: TRBV5-6
J gene: TRBJ2-1
CDR3 length: 11
D gene: -
clone size: -
CDR3 DNA: TGTGCCAGCAGCTCTGGGACTGTGCAGTTCTTC
CDR3 protein: CASSSGTVQFF

V gene: TRBV6-6
J gene: TRBJ1-4
CDR3 length: 11
D gene: -
clone size: -
CDR3 DNA: TGTGCCAGCACTTATCTTGAAAAACTGTTTTTT
CDR3 protein: CASTYLEKLFF

V gene: TRBV25-1
J gene: TRBJ2-1
CDR3 length: 17
D gene: TRBD1
clone size: -
CDR3 DNA: TGTGCCAGCAGTGGACGACAGGGGATAGTTCAGAACAATGAGCAGTTCTTC
CDR3 protein: CASSGRQGIVQNNEQFF

V gene: TRBV14
J gene: TRBJ1-2
CDR3 length: 13
D gene: -
clone size: -
CDR3 DNA: TGTGCCAGCAGCCAAGATCCGATCTACGGCTACACCTTC
CDR3 protein: CASSQDPIYGYTF

V gene: TRBV4-3
J gene: TRBJ1-1
CDR3 length: 14
D gene: -
clone size: -
CDR3 DNA: TGCGCCAGCAGCCGCGGGAGCGCAAACACTGAAGCTTTCTTT
CDR3 protein: CASSRGSANTEAFF

V gene: TRBV5-1
J gene: TRBJ1-1
CDR3 length: 13
D gene: -
clone size: -
CDR3 DNA: TGCGCCAGCAGCTTGGGATCAGAAACTGAAGCTTTCTTT
CDR3 protein: CASSLGSETEAFF

V gene: TRBV7-2
J gene: TRBJ2-5
CDR3 length: 17
D gene: -
clone size: -
CDR3 DNA: TGTGCCAGCAGCTTAGAATCAGCGATCCGAGGGCTAGGGACCCAGTACTTC
CDR3 protein: CASSLESAIRGLGTQYF

V gene: TRBV15
J gene: TRBJ2-7
CDR3 length: 14
D gene: TRBD1
clone size: -
CDR3 DNA: TGTGCCACCAGCAGAAACGGCAGGGGGAACGAGCAGTACTTC
CDR3 protein: CATSRNGRGNEQYF

V gene: TRBV25-1
J gene: TRBJ1-1
CDR3 length: 15
D gene: TRBD1
clone size: -
CDR3 DNA: TGTGCCAGCAGTGAATCCAGGGGGCATCGTACTGAAGCTTTCTTT
CDR3 protein: CASSESRGHRTEAFF

V gene: TRBV30
J gene: TRBJ1-5
CDR3 length: 13
D gene: TRBD1
clone size: -
CDR3 DNA: TGTGCCTGGAGTCCAGGGGGCAGTCAGCCCCAGCATTTT
CDR3 protein: CAWSPGGSQPQHF

V gene: TRBV28
J gene: TRBJ1-2
CDR3 length: 14
D gene: -
clone size: -
CDR3 DNA: TGTGCCAGCAGTTCACAGGGCACTAACTATGGCTACACCTTC
CDR3 protein: CASSSQGTNYGYTF

V gene: TRBV9
J gene: TRBJ1-2
CDR3 length: 13
D gene: -
clone size: -
CDR3 DNA: TGTGCCAGCAGCTCACAGGCCTTCTATGGCTACACCTTC
CDR3 protein: CASSSQAFYGYTF

V gene: TRBV28
J gene: TRBJ2-1
CDR3 length: 17
D gene: TRBD1
clone size: -
CDR3 DNA: TGTGCCAGCAAAGGGACAGGGGGCAGGGTGACTAGCGGTGAGCAGTTCTTC
CDR3 protein: CASKGTGGRVTSGEQFF

V gene: TRBV6-6
J gene: TRBJ1-6
CDR3 length: 15
D gene: TRBD1
clone size: -
CDR3 DNA: TGTGCCAGCAGTACCGTTGGGACAGCGGGTTCACCCCTCCACTTT
CDR3 protein: CASSTVGTAGSPLHF

V gene: TRBV9
J gene: TRBJ1-5
CDR3 length: 15
D gene: TRBD1
clone size: few
CDR3 DNA: TGTGCCAGCAGCGTTGGGACAGCAAGCAATCAGCCCCAGCATTTT
CDR3 protein: CASSVGTASNQPQHF

V gene: TRBV5-1
J gene: TRBJ2-5
CDR3 length: 14
D gene: TRBD1
clone size: -
CDR3 DNA: TGCGCCAGCAGCTTTGGACAGGGAACGGAGACCCAGTACTTC
CDR3 protein: CASSFGQGTETQYF

V gene: TRBV7-3
J gene: TRBJ1-1
CDR3 length: 14
D gene: -
clone size: -
CDR3 DNA: TGTGCCAGCAGCCTCCAGGGCCCGAACACTGAAGCTTTCTTT
CDR3 protein: CASSLQGPNTEAFF

V gene: TRBV7-9
J gene: TRBJ1-5
CDR3 length: 15
D gene: TRBD1
clone size: few
CDR3 DNA: TGTGCCAGCAGCCCCCCGGGACAGGGAGGTCAGCCCCAGCATTTT
CDR3 protein: CASSPPGQGGQPQHF

V gene: TRBV7-2
J gene: TRBJ2-7
CDR3 length: 15
D gene: -
clone size: few
CDR3 DNA: TGTGCCAGCAGCTTAGCCACTTCGCGGGACTACGAGCAGTACTTC
CDR3 protein: CASSLATSRDYEQYF

V gene: TRBV4-3
J gene: TRBJ2-7
CDR3 length: 15
D gene: TRBD2
clone size: -
CDR3 DNA: TGCGCCAGCAGCCTTTTAGCGGGAGGGAGCTACGAGCAGTACTTC
CDR3 protein: CASSLLAGGSYEQYF

V gene: TRBV7-9
J gene: TRBJ1-2
CDR3 length: 13
D gene: TRBD1
clone size: -
CDR3 DNA: TGTGCCAGCAGCTTGACAGGGTCGCATGGCTACACCTTC
CDR3 protein: CASSLTGSHGYTF

V gene: TRBV5-1
J gene: TRBJ2-3
CDR3 length: 16
D gene: TRBD2
clone size: once
CDR3 DNA: TGCGCCAGCCAGCCTCTAGCGGGAGCCCCGCGGGATACGCAGTATTTT
CDR3 protein: CASQPLAGAPRDTQYF